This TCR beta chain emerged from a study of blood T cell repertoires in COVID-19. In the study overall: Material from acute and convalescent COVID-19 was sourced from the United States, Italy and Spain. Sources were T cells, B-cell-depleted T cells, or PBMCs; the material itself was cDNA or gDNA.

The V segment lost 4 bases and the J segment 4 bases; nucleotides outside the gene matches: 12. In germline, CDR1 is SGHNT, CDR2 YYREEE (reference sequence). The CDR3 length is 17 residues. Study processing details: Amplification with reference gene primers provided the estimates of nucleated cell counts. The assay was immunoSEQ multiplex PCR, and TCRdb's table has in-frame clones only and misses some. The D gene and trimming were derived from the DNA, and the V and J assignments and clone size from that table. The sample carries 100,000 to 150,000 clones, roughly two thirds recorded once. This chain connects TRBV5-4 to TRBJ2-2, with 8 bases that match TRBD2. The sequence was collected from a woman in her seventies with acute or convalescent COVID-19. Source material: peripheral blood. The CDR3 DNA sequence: TGTGCCAGCAGCCCGGAGGTTGGTCTAGCGGGCACCGGGGAGCTGTTTTTT. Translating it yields CASSPEVGLAGTGELFF.